The source of this TCR beta chain is a study of human T cells and chemical hapten exposure (dated by TCRdb to the early 2020s). About the full investigation: For sensitization, 2% DPC in acetone was applied to a 2 cm by 2 cm area of upper inner arm skin. Patch testing was done on the upper back using Finn chambers containing 0.01% DPC, and results were scored after 6 days according to International Contact Dermatitis Research Group standards. Most of the patients in the cohort were female, and the cohort covered alopecia areata with under or over 50% scalp involvement, alopecia totalis and alopecia universalis. Throughout the study period of about 25 weeks, patients also received therapeutic DPC doses to the scalp every week. Blood was sampled from patients pre-sensitization (week 0) and at 2, 6 and about 24 weeks after DPC sensitization. This study followed changes in the peripheral blood TCR repertoire in vivo during primary and secondary sensitization of alopecia patients to the hapten diphenylcyclopropenone (DPC). Libraries were pooled for sequencing, and variation in per-sample TCR yields was attributed mainly to small differences in library volumes within the pool. Blood for TCR sequencing was provided by twenty-nine alopecia patients at one to four time points (pre-sensitization, 2, 6 and 24 weeks).

Reading the label with the study, this specimen's time point is: patch test 1, 2 weeks after DPC sensitization. The treatment or condition label corresponds to: therapeutic diphenylcyclopropenone sensitization with weekly scalp DPC. At every patch-test visit, the blood draw took place before the patch test was put on. Patients were considered eligible if aged 18 to 70, diagnosed with alopecia and deemed suitable for DPC therapy, and patients were excluded if pregnant. Unfractionated whole blood was collected in Tempus Blood RNA tubes, and total RNA was extracted from that blood. Receptor amplification or capture employed RACE. These reads were obtained on a NextSeq 500. Library preparation attached unique molecular identifiers to individual cDNA molecules for quantitative, reproducible TCR counting. Each blood RNA sample was used to sequence both TCR alpha and TCR beta chains. The paper's data handling went like this. Samples had a median of roughly 100,000 TCRs, with a range from about 23,224 to 690,600. V, J and CDR3 annotation of the TCR reads was carried out using the Decombinator software suite. For the PS versus PT1 abundance plots, all samples were subsampled to the same number of TCRs (28,000). Expanded TCRs were defined as absent before sensitization and observed at least eight times at the 2-week time point. TCRdb redid the processing of the public reads, applying fastp at Q25 and MiXCR, and retained in-frame beta chains. Under each unique CDR3 protein, matching rows form one entry showing the most common genes and DNA. Here the V and J calls rest on TCRdb's processing, not on the authors' analysis. For this sample the table gives about 120,000 distinct CDR3 sequences, of which 9% to 14% were detected only once. Of the sample, 1.3% to 1.5% is held by the ten largest clones.

Ten or more counts support this clonotype. Its antigen specificity is not known. Base qualities are missing; no much larger clone stands one base away. Ends trimmed: V by 6 bases, J by 6 bases; bases unmatched to a gene: 5. The CDR3 contains 12 residues, cysteine and phenylalanine counted. The entry retains the CDR3 DNA only, 36 bases that are in frame from base 1. The germline V gene sets CDR1 to SQVTM and CDR2 to ANQGSEA. The paper as a whole reports these results and caveats: Repeated subsampling changed both the strength of the expansion versus patch-test correlation and the threshold at which the correlation became significant. The number of TCRs above 1 in 1000 frequency did not change with DPC sensitization; there was no evidence of global repertoire structure alterations. Patch test score correlated positively with the number of PT1 expanded TCRs, reaching significance at thresholds 8, 16 and 32 but not at 4. Expanded TCRs formed significantly more large CDR3 similarity clusters than pre-sensitization or healthy control sets, consistent with antigen-driven responses. Alopecia, a presumed autoimmune disease, was present in all patients, so the immune response of the patients might differ from that of healthy individuals.

This specimen was whole blood, taken in connection with sensitization to the hapten diphenylcyclopropenone (DPC). The TCR comes from a woman in her forties or fifties with alopecia areata. Some clones in this sample may be carry-over from other donors' samples. The sequence is built from TRBV29-1 and TRBJ2-4, and TRBD1 matches 7 of the central bases. The CDR3 amino acid sequence is: CSVRGLGNIQYF. The sequenced DNA: TGCAGCGTGAGGGGGCTCGGAAACATTCAGTACTTC.